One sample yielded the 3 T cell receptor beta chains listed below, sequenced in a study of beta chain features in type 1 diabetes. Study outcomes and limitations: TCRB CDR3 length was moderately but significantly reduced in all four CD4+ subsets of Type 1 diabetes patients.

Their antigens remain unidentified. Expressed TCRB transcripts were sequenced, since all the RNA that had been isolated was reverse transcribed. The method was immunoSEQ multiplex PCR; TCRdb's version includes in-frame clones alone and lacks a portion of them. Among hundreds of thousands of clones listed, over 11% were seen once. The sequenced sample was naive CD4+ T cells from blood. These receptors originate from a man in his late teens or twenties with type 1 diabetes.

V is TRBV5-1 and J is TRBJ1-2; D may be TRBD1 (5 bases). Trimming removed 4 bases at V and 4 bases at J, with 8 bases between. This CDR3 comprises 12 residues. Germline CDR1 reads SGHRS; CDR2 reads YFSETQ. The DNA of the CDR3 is TGCGCCAGCAGCATGGGACTCTATGGCTACACCTTC. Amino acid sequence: CASSMGLYGYTF.

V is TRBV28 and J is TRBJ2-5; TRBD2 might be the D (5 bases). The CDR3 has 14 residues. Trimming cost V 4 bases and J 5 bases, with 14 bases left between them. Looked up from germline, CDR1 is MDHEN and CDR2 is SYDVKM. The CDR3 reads CASSSGLAWETQYF. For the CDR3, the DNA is TGTGCCAGCAGTTCCGGGTTAGCGTGGGAGACCCAGTACTTC.

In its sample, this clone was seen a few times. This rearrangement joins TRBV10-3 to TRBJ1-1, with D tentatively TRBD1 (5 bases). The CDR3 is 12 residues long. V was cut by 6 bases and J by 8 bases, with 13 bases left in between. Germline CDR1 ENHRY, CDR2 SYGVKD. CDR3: CAIRGRDPEAFF. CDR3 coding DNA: TGTGCCATCAGGGGCCGGGACCCAGAAGCTTTCTTT.